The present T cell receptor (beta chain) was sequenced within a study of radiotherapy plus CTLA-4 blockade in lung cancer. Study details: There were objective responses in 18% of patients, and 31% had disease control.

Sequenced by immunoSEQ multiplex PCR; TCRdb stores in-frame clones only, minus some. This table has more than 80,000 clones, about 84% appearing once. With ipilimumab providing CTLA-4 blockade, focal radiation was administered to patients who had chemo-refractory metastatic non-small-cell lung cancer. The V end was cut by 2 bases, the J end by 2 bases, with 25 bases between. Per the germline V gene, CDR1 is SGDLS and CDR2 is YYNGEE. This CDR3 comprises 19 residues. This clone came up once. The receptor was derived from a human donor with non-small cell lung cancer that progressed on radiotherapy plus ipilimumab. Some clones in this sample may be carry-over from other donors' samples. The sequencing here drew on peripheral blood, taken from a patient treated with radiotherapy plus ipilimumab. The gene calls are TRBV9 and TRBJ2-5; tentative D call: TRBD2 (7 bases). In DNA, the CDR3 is TGTGCCAGCAGCGTTAATTATGCCTCGGGGGGCACCCTTCAAGAGACCCAGTACTTC. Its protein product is CASSVNYASGGTLQETQYF. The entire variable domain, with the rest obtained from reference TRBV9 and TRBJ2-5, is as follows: DSGVTQTPKHLITATGQRVTLRCSPRSGDLSVYWYQQSLDQGLQFLIQYYNGEERAKGNILERFSAQQFPDLHSELNLSSLELGDSALYFCASSVNYASGGTLQETQYFGPGTRLLVL.